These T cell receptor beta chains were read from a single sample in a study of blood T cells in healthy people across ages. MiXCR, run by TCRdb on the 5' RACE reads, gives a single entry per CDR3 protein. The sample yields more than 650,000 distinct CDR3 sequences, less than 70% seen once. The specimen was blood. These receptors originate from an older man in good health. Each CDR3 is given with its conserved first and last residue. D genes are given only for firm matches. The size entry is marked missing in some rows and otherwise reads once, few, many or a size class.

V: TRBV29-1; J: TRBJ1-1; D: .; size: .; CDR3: CSVEEAVGTEAFF; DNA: TGCAGCGTTGAAGAAGCTGTAGGCACTGAAGCTTTCTTT
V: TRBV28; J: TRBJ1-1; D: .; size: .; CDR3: CASSLITNKHTEAFF; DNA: TGTGCCAGCAGTTTAATAACCAACAAGCACACTGAAGCTTTCTTT
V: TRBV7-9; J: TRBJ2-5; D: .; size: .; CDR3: CASSPRWFQETQYF; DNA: TGTGCCAGCAGCCCCCGGTGGTTCCAAGAGACCCAGTACTTC
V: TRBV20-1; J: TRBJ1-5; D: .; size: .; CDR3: CSASVGRDQPQHF; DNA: TGCAGTGCTAGTGTAGGGAGGGATCAGCCCCAGCATTTT
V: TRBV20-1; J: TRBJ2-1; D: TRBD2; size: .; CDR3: CSAIPASGPVFRETQFF; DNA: TGCAGTGCTATCCCGGCTAGCGGTCCCGTCTTTAGGGAGACCCAGTTCTTC
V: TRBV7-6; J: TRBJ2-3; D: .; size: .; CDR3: CASSLDSRLSTDTQYF; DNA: TGTGCCAGCAGCTTAGACTCGCGTCTTAGCACAGATACGCAGTATTTT
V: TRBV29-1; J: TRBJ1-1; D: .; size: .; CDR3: CSAVGGPVNTEAFF; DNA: TGCAGCGCCGTGGGTGGCCCGGTGAACACTGAAGCTTTCTTT
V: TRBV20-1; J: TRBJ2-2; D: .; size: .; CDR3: CSARPSRRNTGELFF; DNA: TGCAGTGCTAGACCCTCTAGGAGGAACACCGGGGAGCTGTTTTTT
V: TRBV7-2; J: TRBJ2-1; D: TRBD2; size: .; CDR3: CASSLAFRSLAGSRAYNEQFF; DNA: TGTGCCAGCAGCTTAGCCTTCCGGTCACTAGCGGGATCGAGGGCCTACAATGAGCAGTTCTTC
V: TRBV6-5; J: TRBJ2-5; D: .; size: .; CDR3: CASSYLDGSQETQYF; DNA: TGTGCCAGCAGTTACCTAGACGGAAGCCAAGAGACCCAGTACTTC
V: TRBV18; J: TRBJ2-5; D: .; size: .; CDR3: CASSPRSSEQETQYF; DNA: TGTGCCAGCTCACCACGGAGCAGTGAGCAAGAGACCCAGTACTTC
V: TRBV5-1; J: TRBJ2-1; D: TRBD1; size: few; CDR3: CASSSDRARNEQFF; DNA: TGCGCCAGCAGCTCGGACAGGGCGAGGAATGAGCAGTTCTTC
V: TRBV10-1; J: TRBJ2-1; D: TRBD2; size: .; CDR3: CASSRGLAGVPEQFF; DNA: TGCGCCAGCAGCCGGGGACTAGCGGGAGTTCCTGAGCAGTTCTTC
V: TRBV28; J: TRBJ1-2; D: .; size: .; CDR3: CASRPGSLYGYTF; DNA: TGTGCCAGCAGACCCGGGTCCCTCTATGGCTACACCTTC
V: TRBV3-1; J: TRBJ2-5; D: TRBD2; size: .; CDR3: CVSSPTSGTSLGTQYF; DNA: TGTGTCAGCAGCCCGACTAGCGGGACCTCCCTTGGGACCCAGTACTTC